Below are 3 T cell receptor beta chains sequenced from a single sample in a study of T cells in localized non-small cell lung cancer. Sequencing was performed with immunoSEQ multiplex PCR; in TCRdb, only in-frame clones are kept and a portion is missing. The sample has roughly 6,700 clones, around 40% seen once. The material sequenced was lung tumor tissue, taken before any cancer treatment. These TCRs come from a man aged 35 to 69 with stage III lung adenocarcinoma.

The chain joins TRBV19 to TRBJ1-5; D possibly corresponds to TRBD1 (5 bases). Trimming cost V 3 bases and J 3 bases, with 12 bases left between them. This CDR3 comprises 15 residues. From germline, CDR1 is LNHDA and CDR2 SQIVND (reference sequence). CDR3 nucleotide sequence: TGTGCCAGTAGTATCAGCAGGGAGGTCAATCAGCCCCAGCATTTT. This codes for CASSISREVNQPQHF.

V usage is TRBV5-1 and J usage is TRBJ2-7; D not resolved. The CDR3 loop spans 14 amino acids. Trimming cost V 0 bases and J 6 bases, with 13 bases left between them. The germline gives CDR1 SGHRS, CDR2 YFSETQ. CDR3 DNA: TGCGCCAGCAGCTTGGCTCTAGAGATGGGCGAGCAGTACTTC. Protein product: CASSLALEMGEQYF.

The sample holds a few counts of this clone. This chain joins TRBV11-3 and TRBJ2-5; D is undetermined. Germline V gene lookup returns CDR1 SGHNT and CDR2 YENEEA. The CDR3 is 14 amino acids. V gave up 2 bases and J gave up 1 base, with 8 bases separating them. Written as DNA, the CDR3 is TGTGCCAGCAGCTTACGCACAGCCCAAGAGACCCAGTACTTC. Encoded protein: CASSLRTAQETQYF.